The present entry profiles one TCR beta chain with its context. These data originate in a study of blood T cell repertoires in COVID-19. Sequenced by immunoSEQ multiplex PCR; TCRdb stores in-frame clones only, minus some. The sample has 150,000 to 200,000 clones, around 82% seen once. Deletions cut 2 bases from V and 4 bases from J, with 9 bases between. Per the germline V gene, CDR1 is SGHVS and CDR2 is FQNEAQ. The CDR3 runs to 14 residues. Sequencing was done on a sample of PBMCs or T cells enriched from blood (not recorded which). The genes are TRBV7-8 and TRBJ1-5; D perhaps matches TRBD1 (6 bases). This clonotype was obtained from a woman between 50 and 59 years old with acute COVID-19. The chain's CDR3 is CASSLRTENQPQHF. The CDR3 region has the DNA TGTGCCAGCAGCTTAAGGACAGAGAATCAGCCCCAGCATTTT.